This TCR beta chain was recovered during a study of regulatory T cells in long-lasting Graves disease. Study as a whole: Patients newly diagnosed with Graves' had been on antithyroid drugs for under 3 months.

Study-level results: Under persistent disease, TRBV28, TRBJ1-2 and TRBJ2-5 were used preferentially. TCR diversity was lower in persistent than newly diagnosed Graves' disease.

Combining iRepertoire HTBI primers with Arm-PCR of CDR3 regions, the authors built TCR beta libraries. Using its own MiXCR run on the multiplex PCR reads, TCRdb lists one record per CDR3 protein. The table records fewer than 550,000 distinct CDR3 sequences, 15% to 20% of them present only once. Stated time point: newly diagnosed GD, antithyroid drugs for less than 3 months. RNA from PBMCs was the source of the TCR library. This clonotype was counted between two and nine times. Its antigen is still unknown. V gave up 6 bases and J gave up 2 bases; unmatched junction bases: 1. Germline V lookup: CDR1 LGHDT, CDR2 YNNKEL (reference sequence). The CDR3 has 15 amino acids. Separately, the same data were catalogued under a study of T cells in Graves' hyperthyroidism and ophthalmopathy. Turning to that study: HTBI primers were employed in a first-round RT-PCR of the TCR CDR3.

The specimen was peripheral blood mononuclear cells (PBMCs), collected at new diagnosis, from a patient treated with antithyroid drugs. This chain joins TRBV3-1 and TRBJ2-2; 12 nucleotides align to TRBD2. The sequence was collected from a woman aged 40-60 years with Graves disease. The CDR3 sequence is CASRLAGGNTGELFF. The CDR3 DNA follows: TGTGCCAGCAGACTAGCGGGGGGAAACACCGGGGAGCTGTTTTTT.